This TCR beta chain was profiled in a study of cytomegalovirus exposure and HLA in healthy donors. Study conclusions and caveats: Reports state that TCR beta sequences accurately predicted most subjects' HLA-A and HLA-B alleles. The authors excluded some V segments, including TRBV6-2 and TRBV6-3, as indistinguishable. Segments of the TCR beta V type were, in most cases, productive about 87% or about 30% of the time in an earlier analysis.

13 Jbeta primers and 60 Vbeta primers were used for the PCR. Some clones are missing from TCRdb's copy, which holds only in-frame ones; the method was immunoSEQ multiplex PCR. Of over 250,000 clones in the sample, 80% to 90% were seen once. Details on this clone: What it binds is unknown.

The CDR3 runs to 14 residues. Germline assignment: CDR1 SGHDN and CDR2 FVKESK. V was pared by 4 bases and J by 6 bases, with 15 bases between. The chain recombines TRBV14 with TRBJ1-1; maybe TRBD1 (6 bases). Sequencing used PBMCs. This clonotype originated in a man aged 40-49 years in good health and CMV-seropositive. The CDR3 region has the DNA TGTGCCAGCAGCCTAACCAACAGGGACCCTGAAGCTTTCTTT. The encoded protein is CASSLTNRDPEAFF.